This T cell receptor beta chain was sequenced during a study of blood T cell repertoires in COVID-19. Across the whole study: Acute-phase and convalescent COVID-19 samples originated in the United States, Italy and Spain.

Original methodology: Reference gene primer amplification gave nucleated cell count estimates. Some clones are missing from TCRdb's copy, which holds only in-frame ones; the method was immunoSEQ multiplex PCR. D and trimming come from the DNA, and the V and J calls and clone size come from that table. The table includes about 150,000 clones, around 77% detected once. V dropped 6 bases and J dropped 4; count of bases not matched to a gene: 6. The germline V gene has CDR1 LNHDA and CDR2 SQIVND (reference sequence). The CDR3 consists of 15 residues. The rearrangement uses TRBV19 and TRBJ2-5; 12 nucleotides agree with TRBD2. This clonotype was sampled from a man aged 50 to 59 with active or convalescent COVID-19. Source material: peripheral blood. CDR3 loop: CASRPGLAGLETQYF. The CDR3 nucleotides are TGTGCCAGTAGACCTGGACTAGCGGGATTAGAGACCCAGTACTTC.